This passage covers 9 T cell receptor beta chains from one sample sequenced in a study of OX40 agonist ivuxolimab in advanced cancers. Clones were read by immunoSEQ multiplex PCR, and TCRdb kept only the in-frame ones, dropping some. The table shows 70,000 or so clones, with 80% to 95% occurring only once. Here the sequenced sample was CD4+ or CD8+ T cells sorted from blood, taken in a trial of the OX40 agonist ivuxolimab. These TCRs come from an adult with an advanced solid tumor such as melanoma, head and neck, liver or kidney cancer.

Here the CDR3 reads CASRGGGGIQYF. The CDR3 DNA is TGTGCCAGCAGGGGGGGCGGTGGGATTCAGTACTTC. The V call is TRBV28, the J call TRBJ2-4, with D perhaps assigned TRBD1 or TRBD2 (6 bases each). The length of the CDR3 is 12 residues. Germline V lookup: CDR1 MDHEN, CDR2 SYDVKM. V was clipped by 6 bases and J by 10 bases, with 13 bases between them.

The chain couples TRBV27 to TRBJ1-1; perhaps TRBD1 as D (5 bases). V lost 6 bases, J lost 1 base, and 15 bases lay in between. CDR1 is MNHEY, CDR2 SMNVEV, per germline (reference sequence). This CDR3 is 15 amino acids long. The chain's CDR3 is CASRGYGTANTEAFF. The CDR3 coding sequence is TGTGCCAGCAGGGGATACGGGACTGCGAACACTGAAGCTTTCTTT.

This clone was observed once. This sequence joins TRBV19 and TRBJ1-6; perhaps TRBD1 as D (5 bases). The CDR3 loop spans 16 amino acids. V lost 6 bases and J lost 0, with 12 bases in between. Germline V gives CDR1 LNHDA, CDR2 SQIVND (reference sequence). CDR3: CASSHRGSSYNSPLHF. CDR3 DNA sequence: TGTGCCAGTAGCCATCGGGGGAGCTCCTATAATTCACCCCTCCACTTT.

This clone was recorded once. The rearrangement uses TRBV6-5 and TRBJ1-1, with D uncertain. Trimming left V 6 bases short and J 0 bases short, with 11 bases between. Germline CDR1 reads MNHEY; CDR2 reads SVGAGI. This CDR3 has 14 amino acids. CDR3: CASRRNELNTEAFF. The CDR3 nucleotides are TGTGCCAGCAGGAGAAATGAGCTGAACACTGAAGCTTTCTTT.

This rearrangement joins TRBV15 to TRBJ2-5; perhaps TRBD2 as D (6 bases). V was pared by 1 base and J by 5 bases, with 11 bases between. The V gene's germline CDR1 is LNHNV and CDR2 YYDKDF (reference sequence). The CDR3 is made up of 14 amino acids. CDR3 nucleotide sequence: TGTGCCACCAGCAGAGCGGGAGTGAGGGAGACCCAGTACTTC. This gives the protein CATSRAGVRETQYF. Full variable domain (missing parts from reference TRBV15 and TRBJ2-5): DAMVIQNPRYQVTQFGKPVTLSCSQTLNHNVMYWYQQKSSQAPKLLFHYYDKDFNNEADTPDNFQSRRPNTSFCFLDIRSPGLGDTAMYLCATSRAGVRETQYFGPGTRLLVL.

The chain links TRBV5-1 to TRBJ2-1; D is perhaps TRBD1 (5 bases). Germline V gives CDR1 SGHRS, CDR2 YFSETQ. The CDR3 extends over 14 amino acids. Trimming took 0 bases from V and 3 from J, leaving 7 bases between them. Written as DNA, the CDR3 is TGCGCCAGCAGCTTGGAGACAGTCTACAATGAGCAGTTCTTC. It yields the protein CASSLETVYNEQFF.

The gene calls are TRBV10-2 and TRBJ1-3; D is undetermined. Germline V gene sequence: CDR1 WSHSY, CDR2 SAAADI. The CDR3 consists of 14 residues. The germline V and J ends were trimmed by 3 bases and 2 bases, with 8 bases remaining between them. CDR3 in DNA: TGCGCCAGCAGTGAAAACGCCGCTGGAAACACCATATATTTT. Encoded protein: CASSENAAGNTIYF.

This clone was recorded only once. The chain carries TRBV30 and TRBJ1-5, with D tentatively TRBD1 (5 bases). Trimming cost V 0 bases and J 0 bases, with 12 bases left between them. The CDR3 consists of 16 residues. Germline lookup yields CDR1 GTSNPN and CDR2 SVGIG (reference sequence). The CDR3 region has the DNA TGTGCCTGGAGTGTAGTGGGGGTTGATAGCAATCAGCCCCAGCATTTT. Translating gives CAWSVVGVDSNQPQHF.

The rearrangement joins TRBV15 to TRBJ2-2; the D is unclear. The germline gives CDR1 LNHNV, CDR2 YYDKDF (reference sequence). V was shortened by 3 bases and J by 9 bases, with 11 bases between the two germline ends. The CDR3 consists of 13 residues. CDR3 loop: CATSRELSRELFF. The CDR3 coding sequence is TGTGCCACCAGCAGGGAACTAAGTAGGGAGCTGTTTTTT.